This entry features one T cell receptor beta chain sequence. This sample is drawn from a study of cytomegalovirus exposure and HLA in healthy donors. Repertoires were generated with immunoSEQ multiplex PCR, while TCRdb's copy carries only in-frame clones and drops some. The sample has 120,000 or so clones, approximately 90% seen once; the top ten hold 1.9%. V lost 0 bases and J 3 bases, leaving 12 bases between the germline ends. The CDR3 extends over 15 amino acids. The V gene's germline CDR1 is SGHRS and CDR2 YFSETQ. This sequence originates from a woman aged 18-29 years in good health and CMV-seronegative. The V and J genes are TRBV5-1 and TRBJ1-1, with D unresolved. The sequenced material came from PBMCs. The CDR3 coding sequence is TGCGCCAGCAGCTTGGTTGGCAGAGGAGACACTGAAGCTTTCTTT. Translation gives CASSLVGRGDTEAFF.